What follows describes a single TCR beta chain. The sample is drawn from a study of blood T cell repertoires in COVID-19. As for the study in general: COVID-19 samples from acute and convalescent phases originated in the United States, Italy and Spain. Sources were T cells, B-cell-depleted T cells, or PBMCs; the material itself was cDNA or gDNA.

This CDR3 comprises 13 residues. With 2 bases removed from V and 4 bases from J, the gap between germline ends came to 9 bases. Per germline, CDR1 SGHRS and CDR2 YFSETQ. In the source study's methods: Amplification of reference gene primers provided the estimated nucleated cell counts. The protocol was immunoSEQ multiplex PCR, while the TCRdb copy is restricted to in-frame clones and leaves out a portion. D and trimming come from the DNA, and the V and J calls and clone size come from that table. The table records some 120,000 clones, approximately 90% of them present only once. The clonotype was recovered from a human donor in a cohort sampled during active COVID-19. Input material: peripheral blood. V gene TRBV5-1 combines with J gene TRBJ1-1; D gene uncertain. CDR3 nucleotides: TGCGCCAGCAGCTTCGAGGGCGGCACTGAAGCTTTCTTT. As protein: CASSFEGGTEAFF.